The 21 T cell receptor beta chains below were found in one sample sequenced in a study of CD8+CD57+ T cells in acquired aplastic anemia. Genomic DNA templated the TCR beta VDJ and CDR3 profiling. Each CDR3 protein gets one entry after TCRdb re-called the reads with MiXCR. The sample has about 200,000 distinct CDR3 sequences; around 50% are singletons. Sequencing was done on patients that had shown CD8+CD57+ cell expansion by flow cytometry. Sequencing was carried out using sorted CD4+, CD8+, or CD8+CD57+ T cells (not recorded which) from PBMCs. These receptors were collected from a human donor with aplastic anemia.

This clonotype was found many times. The chain combines TRBV11-3 with TRBJ2-3, with D perhaps being TRBD1 or TRBD2 (6 bases each). CDR3 length equals 16 residues. Germline V gives CDR1 SGHNT, CDR2 YENEEA. Trimming took 4 bases from V and 2 from J, leaving 16 bases between them. The CDR3 nucleotides are TGTGCCAGCAGCTCAACTCAAGGGGGGCTCACAGATACGCAGTATTTT. Amino acid sequence: CASSSTQGGLTDTQYF.

J is TRBJ2-2 and V is TRBV19; 9 positions match TRBD2. The length of the CDR3 is 16 residues. V lost 9 bases and J lost 1; bases outside the gene matches: 9. From germline, CDR1 is LNHDA and CDR2 SQIVND (reference sequence). CDR3 residues: CASRVAGVLNTGELFF. Here the CDR3 DNA reads TGTGCCAGCCGTGTAGCGGGGGTCTTGAACACCGGGGAGCTGTTTTTT.

The V and J genes are TRBV12-5 and TRBJ1-1; 7 bases fit TRBD1. The CDR3 has 16 residues. In germline, CDR1 is LGHNT, CDR2 FRNRAP. The V segment lost 3 bases and the J segment 0 bases; nucleotides outside the gene matches: 7. As DNA, the CDR3 is TGTGCTAGTGGTTTCCCTACCGGGACAGTGAACACTGAAGCTTTCTTT. Amino acid sequence: CASGFPTGTVNTEAFF.

V gene TRBV9 combines with J gene TRBJ1-6, with 9 nucleotides matching TRBD1. In germline, CDR1 is SGDLS, CDR2 YYNGEE. V dropped 3 bases and J dropped 0; count of bases not matched to a gene: 10. CDR3 length: 19 amino acids. For the CDR3, the DNA is TGTGCCAGCAGCGACCCGGACAGGGGAAGCAGCTCCTATAATTCACCCCTCCACTTT. Its translation: CASSDPDRGSSSYNSPLHF.

This clonotype came up a few times. The chain recombines TRBV28 with TRBJ2-7; 11 nucleotides agree with TRBD2. Looked up from germline, CDR1 is MDHEN and CDR2 is SYDVKM. The CDR3 is made up of 14 amino acids. V lost 6 bases to trimming and J lost 6 bases; unmatched junction nucleotides: 7. CDR3 coding DNA: TGTGCCAGCAGGGGTAGCGGGGGGGATTTCGAGCAGTACTTC. Its translation is CASRGSGGDFEQYF.

At least ten counts were recorded for this clonotype. The J gene is TRBJ1-3, the V gene TRBV29-1; no clear D. Germline-derived CDR1 and CDR2 are SQVTM and ANQGSEA. The V end was cut by 4 bases, the J end by 9 bases, with 10 bases between. This CDR3 is built from 11 residues. The CDR3 nucleotides are TGCAGCGTTGCCACTTCGGGCACCATATATTTT. Translated, it gives CSVATSGTIYF.

As to this clonotype: The CDR3 ends on some other residue instead of the conserved phenylalanine or tryptophan, so this is likely a read error. The V gene is TRBV9, the J gene TRBJ1-4; tentatively, D is TRBD1 (5 bases). Germline CDR1 is SGDLS and CDR2 is YYNGEE. The CDR3 spans 15 residues. The CDR3 spells CASSLGLFSNEKLFL. The CDR3 nucleotides are TGCGCCAGCAGCTTGGGACTTTTCTCTAATGAAAAACTGTTTCTT.

This clonotype was seen repeatedly, ten times or more. This chain uses TRBV4-1 with TRBJ2-3, with a weak D call TRBD2 (5 bases). Trimming pared 0 bases from V and 3 bases from J, leaving 10 bases between. Germline values: CDR1 MGHRA, CDR2 YSYEKL. CDR3 length: 15 residues. CDR3: CASSQERTGTDTQYF. In DNA, the CDR3 is TGCGCCAGCAGCCAAGAAAGGACGGGAACAGATACGCAGTATTTT.

As regards this clonotype: Relative to the germline gene, one junction end is altered; a read error may explain this. The chain is built from TRBV24-1 and TRBJ1-1, with D unresolved. Germline CDR1 and CDR2: KGHDR and SFDVKD. The CDR3 is 13 amino acids. The CDR3 loop reads CVTSVGYGTEAFF. The CDR3 DNA follows: TGTGTCACCAGTGTAGGTTACGGCACTGAAGCTTTCTTT.

The genes are TRBV20-1 and TRBJ1-1; TRBD1 matches 9 bases. Germline loops: CDR1 DFQATT, CDR2 SNEGSKA (reference sequence). CDR3 length: 17 residues. V was clipped by 2 bases and J by 11 bases; unmatched bases: 21. The CDR3 DNA reads TGCAGTGCTAGAAACCCGGGACAGGGTGTTCTATCCCCTAGGGCTTTCTTT. This encodes CSARNPGQGVLSPRAFF.

Concerning this clonotype itself: This may stem from a read error, because a much larger clone lies one nucleotide away. J is TRBJ1-5 and V is TRBV10-3; D call uncertain. The CDR3 length is 17 residues. Trimming removed 3 bases from V and 0 bases from J, with 15 bases in between. Germline lookup yields CDR1 ENHRY and CDR2 SYGVKD. CDR3 sequence (DNA): TGTGCCATCAGTGAATCCGGATTACAGTATAGCAATCAGCCCCAGCATTTT. This sequence encodes CAISESGLQYSNQPQHF.

This clonotype was observed a few times. The V gene is TRBV3-1, the J gene TRBJ1-1, with 9 nucleotides matching TRBD1. This CDR3 is built from 12 residues. Germline lookup yields CDR1 LGHDT and CDR2 YNNKEL (reference sequence). The junction had 5 bases not matched to a gene; V was cut back by 4 bases and J by 11 bases. The CDR3 spells CASSRLDRGAFF. The DNA for the CDR3 is TGTGCCAGCAGCCGGCTCGACAGGGGGGCTTTCTTT.

This chain joins TRBV28 and TRBJ1-6, with D possibly being TRBD1 (5 bases). There are 15 residues in the CDR3. From germline, CDR1 is MDHEN and CDR2 SYDVKM. V was cut by 10 bases and J by 4 bases, with 17 bases left in between. CDR3 loop: CATQGGEQYNSPLHF. The DNA of the CDR3 is TGTGCCACCCAGGGAGGCGAGCAGTATAATTCACCCCTCCACTTT.

Only a few counts were recorded for this clonotype. A junction boundary mismatches the germline segment, possibly from a read error. The chain is built from TRBV5-1 and TRBJ2-5; 8 bases are a match to TRBD2. Per the germline V gene, CDR1 is SGHRS and CDR2 is YFSETQ. CDR3 length equals 14 residues. The CDR3 region is CASSLRGAGETQYF. The CDR3 nucleotides read TGTGCCAGCAGCTTGCGGGGGGCTGGGGAGACCCAGTACTTC.

The rearrangement joins TRBV10-3 to TRBJ2-5; 15 nucleotides line up with TRBD2. From germline, CDR1 is ENHRY and CDR2 SYGVKD. The length of the CDR3 is 15 residues. Unmatched junction bases numbered 1, after V lost 4 bases and J lost 4 bases. The CDR3 coding sequence is TGTGCCATCAGTGGGGGACTAGCGGGGGGAGAGACCCAGTACTTC. Protein product: CAISGGLAGGETQYF.

This clonotype was observed many times. V and J are TRBV19 and TRBJ1-1; possible D gene TRBD1, 5 bases. Between the trimmed V and J ends, which lost 0 bases and 4 bases, there was a span of 12 bases. The CDR3 covers 15 residues. The germline V gene encodes CDR1 LNHDA and CDR2 SQIVND (reference sequence). CDR3 sequence reads: CASSIEPRDGTEAFF. For the CDR3, the DNA is TGTGCCAGTAGTATAGAGCCCAGGGACGGCACTGAAGCTTTCTTT.

This clonotype was seen more than once but under ten times. This may be a read error: a much more frequent sequence differs by one nucleotide. The V and J genes are TRBV6-1 and TRBJ2-2; D ambiguous. V lost 6 bases and J lost 4, with 9 bases in between. The CDR3 runs to 13 residues. Per the germline V gene, CDR1 is MNHNS and CDR2 is SASEGT. In nucleotides, the CDR3 is TGTGCCAGCAGCTCGGGCGGCACCGGGGAGCTGTTTTTT. This translates into CASSSGGTGELFF.

This clonotype was counted only a few times. It may be a read error: a sequence one base away is much more abundant. V and J are TRBV20-1 and TRBJ2-3; 12 bases fit TRBD1. The V and J ends lost 5 bases and 5 bases, in that order; junction bases with no gene match: 11. CDR1 is DFQATT, CDR2 SNEGSKA, per germline (reference sequence). This CDR3 comprises 16 residues. The CDR3 sequence: CSAQRSGTGGGDTQYF. In DNA, the CDR3 is TGCAGTGCTCAACGTTCTGGGACAGGGGGCGGAGATACGCAGTATTTT.

This clonotype showed up just a few times. The rearrangement links TRBV2 to TRBJ2-1; the D gene is possibly TRBD1 (6 bases). V lost 5 bases, J lost 9 bases, and 20 bases lay in between. This CDR3 region has 15 residues. CDR1 and CDR2 (germline): SNHLY, FYNNEI. The DNA of the CDR3 is TGTGCCAGCAGTAGGGGACGCCGCGTAGGGGGTGAGCAGTTCTTC. Encoded protein: CASSRGRRVGGEQFF. The full variable domain, rest sourced from reference TRBV2 and TRBJ2-1, is EPEVTQTPSHQVTQMGQEVILRCVPISNHLYFYWYRQILGQKVEFLVSFYNNEISEKSEIFDDQFSVERPDGSNFTLKIRSTKLEDSAMYFCASSRGRRVGGEQFFGPGTRLTVL.

The chain employs TRBV12-3 or TRBV12-4 and TRBJ1-4; 8 bases are a match to TRBD1. The CDR3 is 12 residues long. V was clipped by 4 bases and J by 8 bases; unmatched bases: 0. The CDR3 reads CASSWDREKLFF. The CDR3 bases are TGTGCCAGCAGTTGGGACAGGGAAAAACTGTTTTTT.

J is TRBJ1-2 and V is TRBV25-1; D remains unclear. The V end lost 5 bases, the J end lost 2 bases, and 6 bases lay between the germline ends. This CDR3 has 12 amino acids. CDR1 is MGHDK and CDR2 is SYGVNS in the germline V gene. The CDR3 reads CASSSLNYGYTF. The CDR3, as DNA: TGTGCCAGCAGTTCCCTGAACTATGGCTACACCTTC.